Listed here are 30 T cell receptor beta chains from one sample, sequenced in a study of T cell repertoires and leukemia-associated antigens. For these receptors, no antigen is known. TCRdb independently ran MiXCR on the 5' RACE reads; one entry per CDR3 protein. The data contain roughly 12,000 distinct CDR3 sequences, roughly 41% of them singletons. Sequencing was carried out using CD3+ T cells sorted from blood and cultured. The receptors come from a female donor in good health.

This clonotype was recorded a few times. V gene TRBV29-1 combines with J gene TRBJ2-1; possibly TRBD2 for D (5 bases). CDR3 length equals 13 residues. Per germline, CDR1 SQVTM and CDR2 ANQGSEA. Trimming took 3 bases from V and 4 from J, leaving 10 bases between them. For the CDR3, the DNA is TGCAGCGTTGACTTTGGACTGTACAATGAGCAGTTCTTC. This translates into CSVDFGLYNEQFF.

In its sample, this clonotype was seen many times. In nucleotides, the CDR3 is TGTGCCAGCAGCCCTGGACCCTTAGAAGAGACCCAGTACTTC. Translated: CASSPGPLEETQYF. V gene TRBV7-9 combines with J gene TRBJ2-5; D unclear. The V and J ends lost 5 bases and 3 bases respectively, with 13 bases between them. This CDR3 has 14 amino acids. Germline V gene data show CDR1 as SEHNR and CDR2 as FQNEAQ (reference sequence).

This clonotype is judged medium-sized. The V call is TRBV7-2, the J call TRBJ2-7; no definite D call. The CDR3 extends over 14 amino acids. The germline gives CDR1 SGHTA, CDR2 FQGNSA. With 1 base removed from V and 2 bases from J, the gap between germline ends came to 9 bases. CDR3 residues: CASSLVGLTYEQYF. CDR3 in DNA: TGTGCCAGCAGCTTAGTGGGCCTAACCTACGAGCAGTACTTC.

This clonotype has a count of ten or more. The V gene is TRBV28, the J gene TRBJ2-7; no clear D. Per germline, CDR1 MDHEN and CDR2 SYDVKM. Trimming shortened V by 7 bases and J by 2 bases, and 9 bases separated the two germline ends. This CDR3 contains 12 residues. CDR3 residues: CASNRRTYEQYF. The CDR3 nucleotides read TGTGCCAGCAATCGGCGGACCTACGAGCAGTACTTC.

This clonotype was observed a handful of times. The chain recombines TRBV20-1 with TRBJ1-2; 12 bases agree with TRBD1. The V segment lost 5 bases and the J segment 7 bases; nucleotides outside the gene matches: 11. The germline V gene has CDR1 DFQATT and CDR2 SNEGSKA (reference sequence). This CDR3 has 15 residues. CDR3 region: CSALRDRGRSSGYTF. The DNA of the CDR3 is TGCAGTGCTCTCCGGGACAGGGGGCGATCTTCTGGCTACACCTTC.

This clonotype is labeled as medium-sized. The chain couples TRBV10-3 to TRBJ1-1, with TRBD1 matching 7 bases. The V gene's germline CDR1 is ENHRY and CDR2 SYGVKD. This CDR3 contains 15 residues. With 4 bases clipped from V and 5 bases from J, the junction kept 10 bases outside the gene matches. The CDR3: CAISAERGRRTEAFF. CDR3 DNA sequence: TGTGCCATCAGTGCCGAGAGGGGGCGACGAACTGAAGCTTTCTTT.

By proportion, this clonotype is medium-sized (0.01 to 0.1%). This chain links TRBV6-5 with TRBJ2-7, with 8 bases aligning to TRBD1. The length of the CDR3 is 14 residues. V trimming: 6 bases; J trimming: 5 bases; junction bases outside the gene matches: 9. The germline V gene has CDR1 MNHEY and CDR2 SVGAGI. CDR3 bases: TGTGCCAGCAGGACAGGGGCCGGGTTAGACGAGCAGTACTTC. It is translated as CASRTGAGLDEQYF.

The J gene is TRBJ2-1, the V gene TRBV5-1; unclear D gene. The CDR3 runs to 11 residues. Germline values: CDR1 SGHRS, CDR2 YFSETQ. The ends were cut back, 1 base at V and 9 bases at J, with 5 bases in the middle. DNA of the CDR3: TGCGCCAGCAGCTTGTACGGTGAGCAGTTCTTC. As protein: CASSLYGEQFF.

V gene TRBV5-6 combines with J gene TRBJ2-1, with TRBD2 matching 14 bases. The CDR3 extends over 15 amino acids. With V trimmed by 0 bases and J by 12 bases, 5 bases remained unmatched. Germline CDR1 and CDR2: SGHDT and YYEEEE. In DNA, the CDR3 is TGTGCCAGCAGCTTGGGACTAGCGGGAGGGGGAGGGCAGTTCTTC. Protein sequence: CASSLGLAGGGGQFF.

For this clonotype: At one boundary the junction diverges from the germline segment, which might be a read error. The chain has TRBV20-1 and TRBJ1-5; 10 nucleotides agree with TRBD1. Germline V gene sequence: CDR1 DFQATT, CDR2 SNEGSKA (reference sequence). This CDR3 is built from 14 residues. The CDR3 region has the DNA TGCAGTGCTCTGGGGACAGGGGATTTTGGGCCCCGGCATTTT. This codes for CSALGTGDFGPRHF.

V and J are TRBV20-1 and TRBJ2-2; possibly TRBD1 or TRBD2 for D (7 bases each). There are 18 residues in the CDR3. Germline V gene sequence: CDR1 DFQATT, CDR2 SNEGSKA (reference sequence). V gave up 6 bases and J gave up 4 bases, with 27 bases separating them. DNA of the CDR3: TGCAGTGCGGGGGTGCGGGGCGGGGGACAGCAAAGCACCGGGGAGCTGTTTTTT. Its translation is CSAGVRGGGQQSTGELFF.

The sample holds many counts of this clonotype. The chain has TRBV4-3 and TRBJ2-3; 14 nucleotides agree with TRBD2. The CDR3 has 20 amino acids. Trimming at V came to 0 bases and at J to 6 bases, leaving 14 bases not matched to a gene. The germline gives CDR1 LGHNA, CDR2 YSLEER. The DNA of the CDR3 is TGCGCCAGCAGCCAAGAGTTCCGCAGACTAGCGGGAGGGTTCGTGGATACGCAGTATTTT. Its protein is CASSQEFRRLAGGFVDTQYF.

The chain joins TRBV9 to TRBJ2-6; TRBD1 matches at 10 bases. The germline V gene has CDR1 SGDLS and CDR2 YYNGEE. With V trimmed by 1 base and J by 0 bases, 1 base remained unmatched. CDR3 size: 17 residues. The CDR3 coding sequence is TGTGCCAGCAGCGTAAGGACAGGGGGCTCTGGGGCCAACGTCCTGACTTTC. This translates into CASSVRTGGSGANVLTF.

This chain connects TRBV10-3 to TRBJ2-1, with 7 bases identical to TRBD2. J gave up 3 bases and V 6 bases, and 5 bases lay outside the gene matches. The germline V gene encodes CDR1 ENHRY and CDR2 SYGVKD. This CDR3 has 14 residues. The CDR3 coding sequence is TGTGCCATCAGGACCCAGCGGGGCTACAATGAGCAGTTCTTC. This sequence encodes CAIRTQRGYNEQFF.

This clonotype is medium-sized in the sample. This chain's CDR3 is CASSLGGRYEQYF. The DNA of the CDR3 is TGTGCCAGCAGCTTGGGGGGCAGGTACGAGCAGTACTTC. This chain uses TRBV5-5 with TRBJ2-7; TRBD1 is a possible D gene (5 bases). CDR1 is SGHKS, CDR2 YYEKEE, per germline (reference sequence). V lost 0 bases and J lost 4, with 8 bases in between. This CDR3 has 13 amino acids.

This clonotype has ten or more counts. CDR3 DNA sequence: TGTGCCAGCGCCTCGGGAAACCTTGAGCAGTTCTTC. Protein sequence: CASASGNLEQFF. V usage is TRBV6-2 or TRBV6-3 and J usage is TRBJ2-1, with a possible D match to TRBD2 (5 bases). The V end lost 8 bases, the J end lost 9 bases, and 14 bases lay between the germline ends. This CDR3 is 12 amino acids long. Germline CDR1 MNHEY, CDR2 SVGEGT.

The chain uses TRBV12-3 or TRBV12-4 and TRBJ2-1, with 9 bases matching TRBD1. V gave up 8 bases and J gave up 8 bases; unmatched junction bases: 7. The CDR3 contains 13 residues. CDR3 sequence: CASRDRVPHEQFF. The CDR3 DNA is TGTGCCAGCCGGGACAGGGTCCCCCATGAGCAGTTCTTC.

The chain uses TRBV5-1 and TRBJ2-3, with TRBD2 identical over 11 bases. CDR1 is SGHRS and CDR2 is YFSETQ in the germline V gene. The CDR3 is 16 amino acids. J gave up 6 bases and V 4 bases, and 10 bases lay outside the gene matches. The CDR3 protein is CASSAPLAGGLDTQYF. The CDR3 coding sequence is TGCGCCAGCAGCGCTCCCCTAGCGGGAGGTTTGGATACGCAGTATTTT.

This clonotype is deemed medium-sized (0.01 to 0.1%). This sequence joins TRBV5-1 and TRBJ2-1; D remains unclear. The CDR3 has 11 residues. CDR1 SGHRS and CDR2 YFSETQ come from the germline V gene. With 4 bases removed from V and 10 bases from J, the gap between germline ends came to 9 bases. CDR3 bases: TGCGCCAGCAGCACCCAGCGCGAGCAGTTCTTC. Translating it yields CASSTQREQFF.

The CDR3 here is CATGDRRRGNEQFF. CDR3 DNA: TGTGCCACTGGTGACCGACGGAGGGGGAACGAGCAGTTCTTC. The V gene is TRBV24-1, the J gene TRBJ2-1, with D perhaps given as TRBD1 or TRBD2 (6 bases each). V gave up 10 bases and J gave up 10 bases, with 22 bases separating them. Germline loops: CDR1 KGHDR, CDR2 SFDVKD. The CDR3 has 14 residues.

In this sample, this clonotype turned up many times. This chain uses TRBV7-9 with TRBJ1-3, with a possible D match to TRBD1 (6 bases). The V end was cut by 8 bases, the J end by 0 bases, with 17 bases between. This CDR3 has 16 amino acids. In germline, CDR1 is SEHNR, CDR2 FQNEAQ (reference sequence). CDR3 protein: CASRQTGQLSGNTIYF. DNA for the CDR3: TGTGCCAGCCGACAAACTGGACAGCTCTCTGGAAACACCATATATTTT. Using reference TRBV7-9 and TRBJ1-3 for the parts outside the CDR3, the full variable domain is DTGVSQNPRHKITKRGQNVTFRCDPISEHNRLYWYRQTLGQGPEFLTYFQNEAQLEKSRLLSDRFSAERPKGSFSTLEIQRTEQGDSAMYLCASRQTGQLSGNTIYFGEGSWLTVV.

The chain employs TRBV3-1 and TRBJ2-1; TRBD2 aligns across 13 bases. Germline V gene sequence: CDR1 LGHDT, CDR2 YNNKEL (reference sequence). V gave up 1 base and J gave up 7 bases; unmatched junction bases: 7. This CDR3 is 17 amino acids long. The CDR3 nucleotides read TGTGCCAGCAGCCAAGGGTACGGGACTAGCGGGGTAAATGAGCAGTTCTTC. Its translation is CASSQGYGTSGVNEQFF.

The chain uses TRBV20-1 and TRBJ2-7, with 7 bases matching TRBD2. The trim removed 0 bases at V and 0 bases at J, leaving 8 bases unmatched. Germline values: CDR1 DFQATT, CDR2 SNEGSKA (reference sequence). CDR3 length equals 16 residues. DNA of the CDR3: TGCAGTGCTAGAGATGTTGGTCTAGCGGCCTCCTACGAGCAGTACTTC. It encodes CSARDVGLAASYEQYF.

The V call is TRBV20-1, the J call TRBJ1-2; no firm D call. Germline CDR1 reads DFQATT; CDR2 reads SNEGSKA (reference sequence). The CDR3 is 12 residues long. Between the trimmed V and J ends, which lost 5 bases and 8 bases, there was a span of 15 bases. CDR3 nucleotide sequence: TGCAGTGCTCCTAGGCAGAGGGAAGGCTACACCTTC. It yields the protein CSAPRQREGYTF.

This clonotype is labeled medium-sized. The genes are TRBV12-3 or TRBV12-4 and TRBJ2-7; D gene ambiguous. Deletions cut 5 bases from V and 3 bases from J, with 8 bases between. This CDR3 spans 12 amino acids. The CDR3 region is CASSKGNYEQYF. CDR3 bases: TGTGCCAGCAGTAAGGGAAACTACGAGCAGTACTTC.

This clonotype was counted only a few times. The V gene is TRBV5-1, the J gene TRBJ1-1, with D unresolved. Germline lookup yields CDR1 SGHRS and CDR2 YFSETQ. CDR3 length: 13 amino acids. The germline V and J ends were trimmed by 4 bases and 2 bases, with 9 bases remaining between them. CDR3 residues: CASSPTENTEAFF. The CDR3 DNA is TGCGCCAGCAGCCCAACAGAAAACACTGAAGCTTTCTTT.

The count of this clonotype is one. The chain carries TRBV19 and TRBJ1-5, with D unresolved. The CDR3 has 16 amino acids. CDR1 is LNHDA and CDR2 is SQIVND in the germline V gene (reference sequence). Trimming removed 1 base from V and 0 bases from J, with 10 bases in between. CDR3 nucleotide sequence: TGTGCCAGTAGTATAGTCCCAGGAAATAGCAATCAGCCCCAGCATTTT. Residues: CASSIVPGNSNQPQHF.

By proportion, this clonotype is medium-sized. The V call is TRBV11-2, the J call TRBJ2-1; a weak D match, TRBD2 (5 bases). Germline V gene sequence: CDR1 SGHAT, CDR2 FQNNGV. CDR3 size: 14 residues. Trimming removed 2 bases from V and 4 bases from J, with 9 bases in between. Here the CDR3 DNA reads TGTGCCAGCAGCTTATGGGTAGCGTACAATGAGCAGTTCTTC. It translates to CASSLWVAYNEQFF. The full variable domain, with the rest looked up from reference TRBV11-2 and TRBJ2-1, is EAGVAQSPRYKIIEKRQSVAFWCNPISGHATLYWYQQILGQGPKLLIQFQNNGVVDDSQLPKDRFSAERLKGVDSTLKIQPAKLEDSAVYLCASSLWVAYNEQFFGPGTRLTVL.

Turning to this clonotype: One end of the junction fails to match germline, which may point to a read error. This chain joins TRBV27 and TRBJ2-3, with D perhaps TRBD2 (6 bases). CDR1 is MNHEY, CDR2 SMNVEV, per germline (reference sequence). The CDR3 is 13 residues long. The CDR3: CTSRRDGTDTQYF. The CDR3 bases are TGTACCAGCAGGCGGGACGGCACAGATACGCAGTATTTT.

This clonotype is medium-sized. This rearrangement joins TRBV28 to TRBJ2-5; D unclear. The CDR3 contains 11 residues. Trimming took 6 bases from V and 5 from J, leaving 7 bases between them. From germline, CDR1 is MDHEN and CDR2 SYDVKM. CDR3 protein: CASRAFETQYF. The CDR3 nucleotides read TGTGCCAGCAGGGCCTTCGAGACCCAGTACTTC. Using reference TRBV28 and TRBJ2-5 for the parts outside the CDR3, the full variable domain is DVKVTQSSRYLVKRTGEKVFLECVQDMDHENMFWYRQDPGLGLRLIYFSYDVKMKEKGDIPEGYSVSREKKERFSLILESASTNQTSMYLCASRAFETQYFGPGTRLLVL.